The present TCR beta chain was sequenced within a study of Ad26.COV2.S vaccination and SARS-CoV-2 variants. Study in general: Trial arm assignment for the donor was COV1001 Ad26.COV2.S. Doses of Ad26.COV2.S were injected into muscle once or twice, 56 days apart. General study points: Compared with placebo recipients, vaccine recipients had higher spike-specific TCR breadth.

Method: immunoSEQ multiplex PCR; TCRdb's copy keeps in-frame clones and lacks some. The sample records just over 350,000 clones, approximately 85% being singletons. This clone showed up just once. Its antigen remains unknown. Described treatment: 19 received Ad26.COV2.S at low or high dose, single or two shots; several received placebo; per-sample allocation not given. Day 63 after the first vaccine or placebo injection was the time point for sampling. As its vector, the vaccine had Ad26, which expressed Wuhan-strain SARS-CoV-2 spike. Sequenced material: peripheral blood, taken in a trial of Ad26.COV2.S vaccine versus placebo. This receptor was identified in a person between 18 and 59 years old who received the Ad26.COV2.S COVID-19 vaccine or a placebo.

The CDR3 DNA is TGTGCCAGCAGCGCGGCGGAGGGCACTGAAGCTTTCTTT. Protein sequence: CASSAAEGTEAFF. This sequence joins TRBV7-2 and TRBJ1-1; D not certain. The V end lost 5 bases, the J end lost 4 bases, and 11 bases lay between the germline ends. This CDR3 is built from 13 residues. Germline V CDR1 and CDR2: SGHTA, FQGNSA.